The present entry profiles one T cell receptor (beta chain) with its context. The data were taken from a study of CD8+ T cells in alopecia areata. Described treatment: oral pan-JAK inhibitor, 5-10 mg twice daily. Sampling of alopecia areata patients yielded lesional scalp punch biopsies as well as peripheral blood. Trimming left V 0 bases short and J 4 bases short, with 14 bases between. Germline V CDR1 and CDR2: LGHNA, YSLEER. The CDR3 sequence is 16 residues long. The authors extracted RNA and reverse transcribed it into cDNA as the sequencing template. The method was immunoSEQ multiplex PCR; TCRdb's version includes in-frame clones alone and lacks a portion of them. The repertoire holds 150,000 to 200,000 clones, roughly 53% seen once, with approximately 10% in the top ten.

Sequenced material: CD8+ T cells sorted from blood, taken at week 24, from a patient treated with tofacitinib. This sequence joins TRBV4-3 and TRBJ2-3, with D unclear. The TCR comes from a human donor with alopecia areata. The CDR3 DNA reads TGCGCCAGCAGCCAAGACGGAGTCATAGGCGCAGATACGCAGTATTTT. Its translation: CASSQDGVIGADTQYF.